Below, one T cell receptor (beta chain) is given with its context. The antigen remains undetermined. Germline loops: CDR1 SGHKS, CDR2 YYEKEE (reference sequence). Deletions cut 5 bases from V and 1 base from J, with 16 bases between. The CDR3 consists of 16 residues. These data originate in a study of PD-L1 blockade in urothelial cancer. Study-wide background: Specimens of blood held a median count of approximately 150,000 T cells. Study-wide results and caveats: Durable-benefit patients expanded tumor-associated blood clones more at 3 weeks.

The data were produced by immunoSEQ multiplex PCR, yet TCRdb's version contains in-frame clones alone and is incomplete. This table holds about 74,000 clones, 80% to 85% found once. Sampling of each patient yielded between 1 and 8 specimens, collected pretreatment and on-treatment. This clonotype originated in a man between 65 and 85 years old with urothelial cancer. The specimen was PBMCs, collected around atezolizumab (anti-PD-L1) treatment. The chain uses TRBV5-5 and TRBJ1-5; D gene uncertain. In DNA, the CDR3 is TGTGCCAGCAGTTATTCGGCCTCCGGGAGCAATCAGCCCCAGCATTTT. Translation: CASSYSASGSNQPQHF.